Included here is one T cell receptor beta chain sequence, with context. These data originate in a study of blood T cell repertoires in COVID-19. Overall study context: Acute and convalescent COVID-19 samples came from the United States, Italy and Spain. T cells, B-cell-depleted T cells, or PBMCs supplied cDNA or gDNA.

In the original analysis: Nucleated cell counts were estimated from reference gene primer amplification. Clones were read by immunoSEQ multiplex PCR, and TCRdb kept only the in-frame ones, dropping some. V, J and clone size reflect that table, while D and trimming were determined from the DNA. The sample lists just over 250,000 clones, more than 70% occurring once. The specimen was peripheral blood. The clonotype originates from a woman in her forties or fifties with acute or convalescent COVID-19.

The DNA of the CDR3 is TGTGCCAGCAGCACCAAGACTAGCGGGAGGGCCGTTACGCAGTATTTT. Encoded protein: CASSTKTSGRAVTQYF. V and J are TRBV7-3 and TRBJ2-3, with TRBD2 identical over 14 bases. The CDR3 is 16 residues long. V lost 5 bases and J lost 8; bases outside the gene matches: 9. From germline, CDR1 is SGHTA and CDR2 FQGTGA.